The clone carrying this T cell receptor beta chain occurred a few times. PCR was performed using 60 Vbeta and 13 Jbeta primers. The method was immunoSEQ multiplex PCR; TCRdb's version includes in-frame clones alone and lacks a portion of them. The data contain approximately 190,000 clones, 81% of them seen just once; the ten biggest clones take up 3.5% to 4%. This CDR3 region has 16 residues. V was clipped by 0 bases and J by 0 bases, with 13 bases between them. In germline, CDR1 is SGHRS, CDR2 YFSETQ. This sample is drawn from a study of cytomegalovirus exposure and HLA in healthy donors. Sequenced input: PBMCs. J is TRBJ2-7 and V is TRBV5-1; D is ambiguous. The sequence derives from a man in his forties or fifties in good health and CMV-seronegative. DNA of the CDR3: TGCGCCAGCAGCTTGGCTGTCCAGGCTTTCTCCTACGAGCAGTACTTC. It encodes CASSLAVQAFSYEQYF. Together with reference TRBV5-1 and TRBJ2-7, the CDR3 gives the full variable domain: KAGVTQTPRYLIKTRGQQVTLSCSPISGHRSVSWYQQTPGQGLQFLFEYFSETQRNKGNFPGRFSGRQFSNSRSEMNVSTLELGDSALYLCASSLAVQAFSYEQYFGPGTRLTVT.